This is a list of T cell receptor beta chains from one sample in a study of neoadjuvant nivolumab and ipilimumab in lung cancer. Here immunoSEQ multiplex PCR was the method, and the copy in TCRdb shows in-frame clones only, minus some. The sample includes roughly 20,000 clones, 65% to 85% of them seen just once. Sequencing was performed on tumor tissue, taken after neoadjuvant nivolumab, alone or with ipilimumab, at or shortly before surgery. These receptors were taken from an adult with non-small cell lung cancer. Both conserved end residues are part of each CDR3. The D gene is left open where the match is weak. The size field is filled for only some rows; it gives once, few, many or a size class.

abundance,v_gene,d_gene,j_gene,CDR3nt,CDR3aa
.,TRBV5-1,.,TRBJ2-2,TGCGCCAGCACCCCGGTCGAGTTGGGGACCGGGGAGCTGTTTTTT,CASTPVELGTGELFF
.,TRBV6-5,.,TRBJ1-5,TGTGCCTGCACCGGGCAGGGTTATATTCAGCCCCAGCATTTT,CACTGQGYIQPQHF
once,TRBV5-1,TRBD2,TRBJ2-5,TGCGCCAGCAGCCCTGCCGGGACTAGCGGGGAGACCCAGTACTTC,CASSPAGTSGETQYF
.,TRBV5-1,TRBD1,TRBJ1-5,TGCGCCAGCAGCCGGACAGGGGCCGATAATCAGCCCCAGCATTTT,CASSRTGADNQPQHF
once,TRBV9,.,TRBJ2-7,TGTGCCAGCAGCGTAGGGGGTAGGGCTACTGACGAGCAGTACTTC,CASSVGGRATDEQYF
.,TRBV14,.,TRBJ1-6,TGTGCCAGCAGCCTCCGGACAGCCATTATTTCACCCCTCCACTTT,CASSLRTAIISPLHF
.,TRBV10-2,.,TRBJ1-2,TGCGCCAGCAGTGAGATTCGCCCACAGGGTAATCGTGGCTACACCTTC,CASSEIRPQGNRGYTF
.,TRBV5-1,.,TRBJ2-1,TGCGCCAGCAGCTTGCCCCCTTTCGATGAGCAGTTCTTC,CASSLPPFDEQFF
.,TRBV6-6,.,TRBJ2-1,TGTGCCAGCACCCGGGGACCTAAGCAGTTCTTC,CASTRGPKQFF
.,TRBV5-5,TRBD1,TRBJ2-6,TGTGCCAGCAGCCGCGTCGGGACAGGCTACTCTGGGGCCAACGTCCTGACTTTC,CASSRVGTGYSGANVLTF
.,TRBV5-5,TRBD1,TRBJ2-5,TGTGCCAGCAGCTTCGGACAGGGAGCGGAGACCCAGTACTTC,CASSFGQGAETQYF
.,TRBV14,.,TRBJ1-1,TGTGCCAGCAGTCCCTGGAACACTGAAGCTTTCTTT,CASSPWNTEAFF
few,TRBV2,.,TRBJ1-5,TGTGCCAGCAGCAGGTTGAATAGCAATCAGCCCCAGCATTTT,CASSRLNSNQPQHF
.,TRBV28,.,TRBJ2-2,TGTGCCAGCTCCTCGGTGAGCGGGGAGCTGTTTTTT,CASSSVSGELFF
.,TRBV25-1,.,TRBJ2-3,TGTGCCAGCAGTGAGGGGGGCACAGATACGCAGTATTTT,CASSEGGTDTQYF
.,TRBV28,.,TRBJ2-6,TGTGCCAGCAGCCGGATCTGGGGGGCCAACGTCCTGACTTTC,CASSRIWGANVLTF
.,TRBV28,.,TRBJ1-2,TGTGCCAGCAGGACACCCAGAGAACGGTATGGCTACACCTTC,CASRTPRERYGYTF
.,TRBV4-3,.,TRBJ2-3,TGCGCCAGCAGCCAAGGAGGGTTGGGAGGAGATACGCAGTATTTT,CASSQGGLGGDTQYF
.,TRBV5-6,.,TRBJ1-6,TGTGCCAGCAGCCTTAGGACCCCTTCACAGGGATCACCCCTCCACTTT,CASSLRTPSQGSPLHF
.,TRBV28,TRBD1,TRBJ2-6,TGTGCCAGCACGGCAGGGGGCATCTCTGGGGCCAACGTCCTGACTTTC,CASTAGGISGANVLTF
.,TRBV7-2,.,TRBJ2-4,TGTGCCAGCAGCTTAGGGTATGGGGGCCAGAACATTCAGTACTTC,CASSLGYGGQNIQYF
few,TRBV18,.,TRBJ2-3,TGTGCCAGCTCACCTACGACTGCCCGCACAGATACGCAGTATTTT,CASSPTTARTDTQYF
.,TRBV5-1,.,TRBJ1-5,TGCGCCAGCAGCTTGGAGGGAGGCCAGCCCCAGCATTTT,CASSLEGGQPQHF
.,TRBV7-2,.,TRBJ2-1,TGTGCCAGCAGCTTAGAGGTTAAGGCCTACAATGAGCAGTTCTTC,CASSLEVKAYNEQFF
.,TRBV7-9,.,TRBJ1-1,TGTGCCAGCAGCCCGGGTAATGGGCCAGGGGACACTGAAGCTTTCTTT,CASSPGNGPGDTEAFF
.,TRBV4-3,.,TRBJ2-2,TGCGCCAGCAGCCAAGACCGGGACTTATTTACCGGGGAGCTGTTTTTT,CASSQDRDLFTGELFF
.,TRBV5-4,TRBD1,TRBJ1-2,TGTGCCACCGCACCTACAGGGGGCGCAGGCTATGGCTACACCTTC,CATAPTGGAGYGYTF
.,TRBV28,.,TRBJ2-5,TGTGCCAGCTGGGGGGAGACCCAGTACTTC,CASWGETQYF
.,TRBV5-1,.,TRBJ1-2,TGCGCCAGCAGCTTGGTAGCGGGGATTGGCTACACCTTC,CASSLVAGIGYTF
.,TRBV5-1,.,TRBJ2-2,TGCGCCACCAAAGCCCCGAACACCGGGGAGCTGTTTTTT,CATKAPNTGELFF
.,TRBV7-3,.,TRBJ2-7,TGTGCCAGCAGCTTAACCCCAACGAGCGGTGAGCAGTACTTC,CASSLTPTSGEQYF
.,TRBV19,.,TRBJ1-2,TGTGCCAGTATCCAAACCGGCAGGGACTATGGCTACACCTTC,CASIQTGRDYGYTF
.,TRBV15,.,TRBJ2-2,TGTGCCACCAGCAGATCGAGGACAGCGCCGAACACCGGGGAGCTGTTTTTT,CATSRSRTAPNTGELFF
few,TRBV9,.,TRBJ1-2,TGTGCCAGCAGCGTAGAAAGGGGAGGTTTGGTTGGCTACACCTTC,CASSVERGGLVGYTF
.,TRBV11-2,.,TRBJ1-1,TGTGCCAGCAGCCCGATAGACAGGTTGAACACTGAAGCTTTCTTT,CASSPIDRLNTEAFF
few,TRBV6-5,.,TRBJ1-1,TGTGCCAGCAGTTACTCGAAAGGGGGTGGGACTGAAGCTTTCTTT,CASSYSKGGGTEAFF
once,TRBV5-6,.,TRBJ2-7,TGTGCCAGCAGCTTGTTGGGGGAGCAGTACTTC,CASSLLGEQYF
.,TRBV18,.,TRBJ2-5,TGTGCCAGCTCACCACCGCACCAGAGGGAGACCCAGTACTTC,CASSPPHQRETQYF
once,TRBV30,.,TRBJ1-5,TGTGCCTGGAATGGCGGGTCTAATCAGCCCCAGCATTTT,CAWNGGSNQPQHF
.,TRBV11-1,TRBD1,TRBJ2-5,TGTGCCAGCAGCTTAGGTGGGACAGCTCAAGAGACCCAGTACTTC,CASSLGGTAQETQYF
.,TRBV7-2,TRBD1,TRBJ2-7,TGTGCCAGCAGCTTAGCGCTAAAGGGGGCGAGTGCCGAGCAGTACTTC,CASSLALKGASAEQYF
few,TRBV6-5,TRBD2,TRBJ2-2,TGTGCCAGCCATAGCGGGGAAGCCGGGGAGCTGTTTTTT,CASHSGEAGELFF
.,TRBV6-1,TRBD1,TRBJ2-1,TGTGCCAGCACGGTGGGGGACAGGGATCCGTTCTTC,CASTVGDRDPFF
.,TRBV4-3,.,TRBJ1-4,TGCGCCAGCAGCCCGGGATCCGCAACTAATGAAAAACTGTTTTTT,CASSPGSATNEKLFF
.,TRBV29-1,.,TRBJ1-1,TGCAGCGCCGAAGGGGTCTTTGACACTGAAGCTTTCTTT,CSAEGVFDTEAFF
.,TRBV18,TRBD1,TRBJ1-2,TGTGCCAGCTCACGCGACAGGGGGGCCAACTATGGCTACACCTTC,CASSRDRGANYGYTF
once,TRBV10-3,TRBD1,TRBJ1-2,TGTGCCATCAGAGGGACAGGGGGCTGGAACTATGGCTACACCTTC,CAIRGTGGWNYGYTF
.,TRBV5-4,.,TRBJ2-7,TGTGCCAGCACCCTTGACAGTTCCTACGAGCAGTACTTC,CASTLDSSYEQYF
.,TRBV13,TRBD1,TRBJ2-7,TGTGCCAGCAGCTCCTCAAGACAGGGGGCCTACGAGCAGTACTTC,CASSSSRQGAYEQYF
medium-sized,TRBV7-6,TRBD1,TRBJ1-5,TGTGCCAGCAGCCAAACAGGGGGCCAGCCCCAGCATTTT,CASSQTGGQPQHF
.,TRBV7-9,TRBD2,TRBJ2-5,TGTGCCAGCAGCTTAGTAGCGGGGAGGGAGACCCAGTACTTC,CASSLVAGRETQYF
few,TRBV29-1,TRBD1,TRBJ2-7,TGCAGCGTTGATATCCGGGACAGTACCTACGAGCAGTACTTC,CSVDIRDSTYEQYF
.,TRBV29-1,TRBD2,TRBJ2-3,TGCAGCGCGAAGCGGGGGGGGACAGATACGCAGTATTTT,CSAKRGGTDTQYF
.,TRBV2,TRBD1,TRBJ2-2,TGTGCCAGCAGCGAACAGGGGGCGCCCGGGGAGCTGTTTTTT,CASSEQGAPGELFF
.,TRBV11-2,.,TRBJ2-6,TGTGCCAGCAGCTTAGGGGTTGGACCGCCGGCTGGGGCCAACGTCCTGACTTTC,CASSLGVGPPAGANVLTF